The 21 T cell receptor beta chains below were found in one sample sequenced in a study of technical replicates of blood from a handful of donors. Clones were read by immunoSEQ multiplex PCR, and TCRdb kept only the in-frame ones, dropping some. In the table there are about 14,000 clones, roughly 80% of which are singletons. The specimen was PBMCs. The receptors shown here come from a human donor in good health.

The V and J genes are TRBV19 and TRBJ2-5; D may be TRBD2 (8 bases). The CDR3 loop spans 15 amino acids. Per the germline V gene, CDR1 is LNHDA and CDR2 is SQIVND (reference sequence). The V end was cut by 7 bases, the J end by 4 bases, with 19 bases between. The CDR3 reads CASTGGGTAGETQYF. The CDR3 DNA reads TGTGCCAGTACCGGGGGGGGGACAGCCGGAGAGACCCAGTACTTC.

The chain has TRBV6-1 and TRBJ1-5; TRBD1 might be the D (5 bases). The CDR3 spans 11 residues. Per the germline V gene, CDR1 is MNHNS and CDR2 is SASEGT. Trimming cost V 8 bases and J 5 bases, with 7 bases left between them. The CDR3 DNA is TGTGCCAGCGAAGGGGATCAGCCCCAGCATTTT. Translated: CASEGDQPQHF.

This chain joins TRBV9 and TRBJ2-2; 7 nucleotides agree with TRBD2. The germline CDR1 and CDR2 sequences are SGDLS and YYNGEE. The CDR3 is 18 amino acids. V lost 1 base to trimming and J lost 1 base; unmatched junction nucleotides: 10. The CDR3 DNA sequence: TGTGCCAGCAGCGTACCCCTCGGGACGGGGGGGAACACCGGGGAGCTGTTTTTT. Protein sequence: CASSVPLGTGGNTGELFF.

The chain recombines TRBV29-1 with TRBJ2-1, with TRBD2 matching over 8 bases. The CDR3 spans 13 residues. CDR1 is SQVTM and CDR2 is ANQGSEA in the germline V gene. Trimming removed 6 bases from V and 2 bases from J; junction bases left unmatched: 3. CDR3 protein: CSVGAGAYNEQFF. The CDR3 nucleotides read TGCAGCGTAGGAGCGGGGGCCTACAATGAGCAGTTCTTC.

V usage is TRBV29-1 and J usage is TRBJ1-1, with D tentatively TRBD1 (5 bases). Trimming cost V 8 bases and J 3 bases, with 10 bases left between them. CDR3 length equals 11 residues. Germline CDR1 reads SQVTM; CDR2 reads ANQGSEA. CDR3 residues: CSRTGDTEAFF. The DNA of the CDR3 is TGCAGCAGGACGGGGGACACTGAAGCTTTCTTT.

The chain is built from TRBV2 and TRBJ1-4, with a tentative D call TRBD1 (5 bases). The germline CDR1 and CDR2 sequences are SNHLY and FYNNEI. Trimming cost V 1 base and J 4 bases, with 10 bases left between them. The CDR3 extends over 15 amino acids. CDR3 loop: CASSEVQGLNEKLFF. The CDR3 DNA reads TGTGCCAGCAGTGAAGTGCAGGGCCTTAATGAAAAACTGTTTTTT.

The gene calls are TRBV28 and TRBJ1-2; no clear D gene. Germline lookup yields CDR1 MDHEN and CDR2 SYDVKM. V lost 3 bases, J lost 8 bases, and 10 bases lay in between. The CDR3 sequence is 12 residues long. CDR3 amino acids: CASSFLREGYTF. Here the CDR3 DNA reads TGTGCCAGCAGTTTCTTGCGGGAGGGCTACACCTTC.

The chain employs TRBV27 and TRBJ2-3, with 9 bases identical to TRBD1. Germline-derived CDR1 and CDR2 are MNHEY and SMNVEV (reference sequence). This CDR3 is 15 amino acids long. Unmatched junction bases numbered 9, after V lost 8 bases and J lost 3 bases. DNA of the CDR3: TGTGCCAGCTTTGCTAATGGACAGGGGACAGATACGCAGTATTTT. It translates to CASFANGQGTDTQYF.

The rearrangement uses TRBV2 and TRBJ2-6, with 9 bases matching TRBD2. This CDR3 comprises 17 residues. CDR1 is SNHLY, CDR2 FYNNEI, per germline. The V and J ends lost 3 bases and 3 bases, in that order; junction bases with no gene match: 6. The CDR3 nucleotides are TGTGCCAGCAGTGATTTAGCGGGAGTAGTTGGGGCCAACGTCCTGACTTTC. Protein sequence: CASSDLAGVVGANVLTF.

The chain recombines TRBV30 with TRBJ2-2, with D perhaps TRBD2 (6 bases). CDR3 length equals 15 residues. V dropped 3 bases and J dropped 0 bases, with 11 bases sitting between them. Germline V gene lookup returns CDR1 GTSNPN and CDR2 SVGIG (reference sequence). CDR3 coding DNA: TGTGCCTGGAGGCGGAGGGGCACGAACACCGGGGAGCTGTTTTTT. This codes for CAWRRRGTNTGELFF.

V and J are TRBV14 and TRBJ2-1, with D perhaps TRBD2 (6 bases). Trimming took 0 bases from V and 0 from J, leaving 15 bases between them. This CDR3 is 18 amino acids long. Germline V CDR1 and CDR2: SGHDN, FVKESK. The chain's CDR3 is CASSQDTGVASSYNEQFF. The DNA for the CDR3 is TGTGCCAGCAGCCAAGACACGGGAGTCGCCAGCTCCTACAATGAGCAGTTCTTC.

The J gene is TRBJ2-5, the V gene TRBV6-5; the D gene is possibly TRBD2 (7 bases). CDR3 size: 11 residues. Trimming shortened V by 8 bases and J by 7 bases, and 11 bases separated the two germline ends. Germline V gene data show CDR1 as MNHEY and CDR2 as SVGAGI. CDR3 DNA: TGTGCCAGCCTAAGGGGGGGGACCCAGTACTTC. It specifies CASLRGGTQYF.

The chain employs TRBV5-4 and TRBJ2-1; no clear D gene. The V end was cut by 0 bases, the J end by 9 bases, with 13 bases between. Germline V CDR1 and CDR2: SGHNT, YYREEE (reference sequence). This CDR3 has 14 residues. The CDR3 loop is CASSLEGYHSEQFF. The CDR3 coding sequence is TGTGCCAGCAGCTTGGAAGGCTACCACAGTGAGCAGTTCTTC.

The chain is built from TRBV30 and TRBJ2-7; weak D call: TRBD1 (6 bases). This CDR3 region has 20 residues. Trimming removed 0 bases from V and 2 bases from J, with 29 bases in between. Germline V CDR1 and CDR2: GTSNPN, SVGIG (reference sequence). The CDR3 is CAWSVGLVTGGPIFPYEQYF. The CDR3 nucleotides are TGTGCCTGGAGTGTCGGGTTGGTGACAGGCGGCCCCATCTTTCCCTACGAGCAGTACTTC.

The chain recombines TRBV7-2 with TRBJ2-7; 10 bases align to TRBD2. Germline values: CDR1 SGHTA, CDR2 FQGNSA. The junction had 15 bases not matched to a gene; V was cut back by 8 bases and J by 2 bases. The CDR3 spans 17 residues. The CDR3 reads CASATEILAGSTYEQYF. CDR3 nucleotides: TGTGCCAGCGCTACCGAAATACTAGCGGGATCAACCTACGAGCAGTACTTC.

CDR3 coding DNA: TGTGCCAGCAGCTCCGTCCCGGGACATCATGAAGCTTTCTTT. This sequence encodes CASSSVPGHHEAFF. This sequence joins TRBV7-6 and TRBJ1-1, with D possibly TRBD1 on 6 matching bases. Germline values: CDR1 SGHVS, CDR2 FNYEAQ. The CDR3 totals 14 residues. V was trimmed by 4 bases and J by 7 bases, leaving 16 bases between them.

This CDR3 is CASRGQGPGELFF. The CDR3 DNA reads as TGTGCCAGCAGGGGACAGGGTCCCGGGGAGCTGTTTTTT. The chain combines TRBV11-3 with TRBJ2-2, with 9 nucleotides matching TRBD1. V shed 6 bases, J shed 6 bases, and the junction held 2 bases outside the gene matches. The CDR3 has 13 amino acids. CDR1 and CDR2 from the germline V gene are SGHNT and YENEEA.

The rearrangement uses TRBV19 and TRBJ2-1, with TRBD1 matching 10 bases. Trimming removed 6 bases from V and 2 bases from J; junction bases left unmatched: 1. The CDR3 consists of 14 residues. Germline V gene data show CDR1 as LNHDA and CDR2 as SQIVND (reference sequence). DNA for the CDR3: TGTGCCAGTAGAGGGACAGGGGCCTACAATGAGCAGTTCTTC. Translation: CASRGTGAYNEQFF. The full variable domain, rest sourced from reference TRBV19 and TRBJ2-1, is DGGITQSPKYLFRKEGQNVTLSCEQNLNHDAMYWYRQDPGQGLRLIYYSQIVNDFQKGDIAEGYSVSREKKESFPLTVTSAQKNPTAFYLCASRGTGAYNEQFFGPGTRLTVL.

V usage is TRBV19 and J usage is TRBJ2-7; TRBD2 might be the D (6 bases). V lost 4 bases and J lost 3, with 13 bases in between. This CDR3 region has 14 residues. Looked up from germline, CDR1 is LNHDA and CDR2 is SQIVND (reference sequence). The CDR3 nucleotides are TGTGCCAGTAGTAGGCGGGACCCTGGCTACGAGCAGTACTTC. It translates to CASSRRDPGYEQYF.

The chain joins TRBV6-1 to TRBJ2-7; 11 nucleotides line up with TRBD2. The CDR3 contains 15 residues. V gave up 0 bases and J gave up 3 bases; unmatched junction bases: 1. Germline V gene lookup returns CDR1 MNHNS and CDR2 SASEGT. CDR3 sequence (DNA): TGTGCCAGCAGTGAAGCCGGGACTAGCGGCTACGAGCAGTACTTC. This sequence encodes CASSEAGTSGYEQYF.

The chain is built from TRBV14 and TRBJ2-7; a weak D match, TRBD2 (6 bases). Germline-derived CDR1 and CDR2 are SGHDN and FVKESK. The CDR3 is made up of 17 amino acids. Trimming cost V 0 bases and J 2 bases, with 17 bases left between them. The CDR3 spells CASSQEWGVDTPYEQYF. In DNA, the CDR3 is TGTGCCAGCAGCCAAGAATGGGGGGTCGACACCCCCTACGAGCAGTACTTC.